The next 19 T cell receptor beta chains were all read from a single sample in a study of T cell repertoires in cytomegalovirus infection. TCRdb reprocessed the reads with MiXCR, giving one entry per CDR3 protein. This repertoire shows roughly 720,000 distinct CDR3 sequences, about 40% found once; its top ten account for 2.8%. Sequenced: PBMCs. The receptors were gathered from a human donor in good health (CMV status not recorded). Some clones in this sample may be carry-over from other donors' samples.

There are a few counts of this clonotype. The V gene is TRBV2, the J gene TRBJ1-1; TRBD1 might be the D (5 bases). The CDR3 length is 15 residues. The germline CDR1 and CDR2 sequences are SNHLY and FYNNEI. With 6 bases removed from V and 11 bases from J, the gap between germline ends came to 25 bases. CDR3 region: CASRDLFSGGVDAFF. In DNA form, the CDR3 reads TGTGCCAGCAGGGACCTCTTCTCCGGGGGGGTTGACGCTTTCTTT.

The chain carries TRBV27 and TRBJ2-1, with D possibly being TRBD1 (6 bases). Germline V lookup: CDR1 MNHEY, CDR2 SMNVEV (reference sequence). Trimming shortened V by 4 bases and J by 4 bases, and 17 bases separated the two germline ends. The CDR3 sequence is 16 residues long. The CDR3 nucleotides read TGTGCCAGCAGTTACTCACCGGGACATGGGTACAATGAGCAGTTCTTC. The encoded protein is CASSYSPGHGYNEQFF.

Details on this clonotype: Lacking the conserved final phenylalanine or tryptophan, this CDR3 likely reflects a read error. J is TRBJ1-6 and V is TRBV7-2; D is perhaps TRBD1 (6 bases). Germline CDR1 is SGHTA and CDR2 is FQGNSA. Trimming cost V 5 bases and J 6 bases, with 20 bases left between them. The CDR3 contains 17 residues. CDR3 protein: CASSGTQGKICNSPLHL. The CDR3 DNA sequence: TGTGCCAGCAGCGGAACTCAGGGGAAGATTTGTAATTCACCCCTCCACTTG.

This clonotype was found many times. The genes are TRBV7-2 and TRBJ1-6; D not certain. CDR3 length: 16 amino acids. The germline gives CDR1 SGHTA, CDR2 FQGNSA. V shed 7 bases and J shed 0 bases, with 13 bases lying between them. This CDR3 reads CASKGGPSSYNSPLHF. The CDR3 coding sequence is TGTGCCAGCAAAGGCGGCCCGAGCTCCTATAATTCACCCCTCCACTTT.

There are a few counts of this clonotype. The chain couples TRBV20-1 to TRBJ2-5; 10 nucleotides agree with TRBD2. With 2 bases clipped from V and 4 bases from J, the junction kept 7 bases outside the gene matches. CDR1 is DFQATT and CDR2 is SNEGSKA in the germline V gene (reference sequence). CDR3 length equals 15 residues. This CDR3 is CSARRLAGAVETQYF. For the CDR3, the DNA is TGCAGTGCTAGACGGCTAGCGGGAGCGGTAGAGACCCAGTACTTC.

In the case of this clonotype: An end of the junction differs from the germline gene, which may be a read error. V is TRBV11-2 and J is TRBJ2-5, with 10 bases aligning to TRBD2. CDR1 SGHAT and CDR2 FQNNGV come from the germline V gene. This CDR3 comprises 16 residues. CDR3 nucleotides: TGTGCCAGCAGCCAGGGGTTAGCGGGGGGACAAGAGACCCCGTACTTC. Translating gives CASSQGLAGGQETPYF. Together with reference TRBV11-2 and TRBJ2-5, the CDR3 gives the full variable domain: EAGVAQSPRYKIIEKRQSVAFWCNPISGHATLYWYQQILGQGPKLLIQFQNNGVVDDSQLPKDRFSAERLKGVDSTLKIQPAKLEDSAVYLCASSQGLAGGQETPYFGPGTRLLVL.

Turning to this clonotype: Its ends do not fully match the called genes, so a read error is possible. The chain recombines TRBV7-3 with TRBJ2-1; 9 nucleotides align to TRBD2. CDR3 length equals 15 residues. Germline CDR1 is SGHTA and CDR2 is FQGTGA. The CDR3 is CASSSFGRGGSEKFF. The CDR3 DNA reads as TGTGCCAGCAGCTCCTTTGGGCGGGGGGGCAGTGAGAAGTTCTTC.

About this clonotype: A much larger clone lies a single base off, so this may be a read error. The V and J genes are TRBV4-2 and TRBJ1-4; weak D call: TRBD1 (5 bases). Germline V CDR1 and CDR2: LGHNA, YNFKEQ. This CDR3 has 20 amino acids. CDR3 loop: CASIQDRAGPTPSTNEKLFF. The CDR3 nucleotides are TGTGCCAGCATCCAAGATCGAGCAGGGCCCACTCCTTCAACTAATGAAAAACTGTTTTTT.

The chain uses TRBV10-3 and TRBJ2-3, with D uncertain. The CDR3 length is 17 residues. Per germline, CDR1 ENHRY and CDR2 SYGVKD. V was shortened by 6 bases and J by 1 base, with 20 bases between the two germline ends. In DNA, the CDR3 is TGTGCCATCAGGTTGACCCCGTCCAAGACCCGCACAGATACGCAGTATTTT. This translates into CAIRLTPSKTRTDTQYF.

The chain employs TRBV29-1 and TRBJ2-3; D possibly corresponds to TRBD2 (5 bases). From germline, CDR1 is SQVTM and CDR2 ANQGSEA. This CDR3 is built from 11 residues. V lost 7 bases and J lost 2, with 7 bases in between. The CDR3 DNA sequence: TGCAGCGCGGACTTCACAGATACGCAGTATTTT. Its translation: CSADFTDTQYF.

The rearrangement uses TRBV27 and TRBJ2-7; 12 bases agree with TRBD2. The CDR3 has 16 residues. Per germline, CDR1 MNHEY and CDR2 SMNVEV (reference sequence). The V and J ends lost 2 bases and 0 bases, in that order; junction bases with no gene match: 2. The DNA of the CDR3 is TGTGCCAGCAGTTTAGAGACTAGCGGGGGCTCCTACGAGCAGTACTTC. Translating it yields CASSLETSGGSYEQYF.

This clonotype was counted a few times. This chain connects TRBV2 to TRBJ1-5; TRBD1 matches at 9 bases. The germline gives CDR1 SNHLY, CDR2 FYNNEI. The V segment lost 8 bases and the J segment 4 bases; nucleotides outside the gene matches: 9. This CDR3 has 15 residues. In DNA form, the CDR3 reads TGTGCCAGCGGGCGGACGACAGGGGGAAATCAGCCCCAGCATTTT. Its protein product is CASGRTTGGNQPQHF.

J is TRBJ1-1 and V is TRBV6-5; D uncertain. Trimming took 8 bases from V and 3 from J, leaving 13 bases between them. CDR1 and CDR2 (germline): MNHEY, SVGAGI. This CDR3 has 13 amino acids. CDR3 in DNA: TGTGCCAGCCGCCCCTTTTCGGACACTGAAGCTTTCTTT. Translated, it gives CASRPFSDTEAFF.

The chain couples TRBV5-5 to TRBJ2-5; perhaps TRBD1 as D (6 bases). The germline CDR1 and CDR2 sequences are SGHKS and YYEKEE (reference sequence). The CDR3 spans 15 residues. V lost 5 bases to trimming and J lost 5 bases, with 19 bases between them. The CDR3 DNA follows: TGTGCCAGCAGGGCTACAGGGTTTCTTCCGGAGACCCAGTACTTC. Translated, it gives CASRATGFLPETQYF.

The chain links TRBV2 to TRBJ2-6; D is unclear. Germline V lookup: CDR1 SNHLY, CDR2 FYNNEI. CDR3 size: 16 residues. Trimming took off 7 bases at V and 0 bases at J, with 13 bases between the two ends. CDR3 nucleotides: TGTGCCAGCACCTCATCACAGCTCTCTGGGGCCAACGTCCTGACTTTC. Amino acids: CASTSSQLSGANVLTF.

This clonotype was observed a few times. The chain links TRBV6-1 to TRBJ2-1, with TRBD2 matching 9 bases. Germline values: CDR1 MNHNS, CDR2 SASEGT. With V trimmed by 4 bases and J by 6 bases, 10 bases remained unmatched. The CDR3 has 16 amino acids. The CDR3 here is CASSAQPGLAVNEQFF. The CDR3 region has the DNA TGTGCCAGCAGTGCCCAACCGGGACTAGCTGTCAATGAGCAGTTCTTC.

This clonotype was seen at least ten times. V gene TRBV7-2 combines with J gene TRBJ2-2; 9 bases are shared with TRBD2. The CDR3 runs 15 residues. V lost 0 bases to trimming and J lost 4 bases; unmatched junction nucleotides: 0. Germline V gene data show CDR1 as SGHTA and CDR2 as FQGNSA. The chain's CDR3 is CASSLASGGTGELFF. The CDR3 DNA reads TGTGCCAGCAGCTTAGCTAGCGGGGGCACCGGGGAGCTGTTTTTT.

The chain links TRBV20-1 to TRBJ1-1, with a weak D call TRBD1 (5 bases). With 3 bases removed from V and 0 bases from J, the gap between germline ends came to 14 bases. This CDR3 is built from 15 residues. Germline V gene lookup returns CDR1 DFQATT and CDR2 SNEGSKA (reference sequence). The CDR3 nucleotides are TGCAGTGCTAGGCGACAGACCCCCATGAACACTGAAGCTTTCTTT. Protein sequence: CSARRQTPMNTEAFF.

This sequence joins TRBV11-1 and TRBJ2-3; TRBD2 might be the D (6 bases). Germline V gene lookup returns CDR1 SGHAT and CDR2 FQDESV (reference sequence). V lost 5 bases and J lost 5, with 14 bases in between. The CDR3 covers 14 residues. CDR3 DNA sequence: TGTGCCAGCAGCCACCGACTAGTCAGAGATACGCAGTATTTT. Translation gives CASSHRLVRDTQYF.